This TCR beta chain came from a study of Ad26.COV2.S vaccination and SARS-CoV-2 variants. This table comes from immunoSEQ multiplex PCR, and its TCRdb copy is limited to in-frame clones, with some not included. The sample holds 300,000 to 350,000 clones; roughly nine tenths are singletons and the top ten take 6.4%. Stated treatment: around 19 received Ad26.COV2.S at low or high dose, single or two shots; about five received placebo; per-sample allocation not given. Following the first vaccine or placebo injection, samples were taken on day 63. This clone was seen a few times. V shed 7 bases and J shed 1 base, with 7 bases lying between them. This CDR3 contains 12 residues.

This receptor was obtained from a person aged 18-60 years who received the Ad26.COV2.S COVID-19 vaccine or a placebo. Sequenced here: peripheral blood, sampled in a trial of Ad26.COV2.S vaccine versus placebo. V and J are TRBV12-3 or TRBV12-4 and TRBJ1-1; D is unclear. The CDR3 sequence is CASTPGNTEAFF. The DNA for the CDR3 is TGTGCCAGCACCCCTGGGAACACTGAAGCTTTCTTT.